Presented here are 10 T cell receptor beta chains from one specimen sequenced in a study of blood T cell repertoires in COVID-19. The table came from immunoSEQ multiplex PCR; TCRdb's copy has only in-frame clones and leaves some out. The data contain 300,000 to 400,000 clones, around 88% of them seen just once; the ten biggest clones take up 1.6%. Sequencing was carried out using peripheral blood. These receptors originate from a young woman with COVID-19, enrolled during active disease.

The CDR3 loop is CAWTNRPDTEAFF. The CDR3, as DNA: TGTGCCTGGACCAACAGACCCGACACTGAAGCTTTCTTT. V usage is TRBV30 and J usage is TRBJ1-1; unclear D gene. Trimming took 4 bases from V and 3 from J, leaving 12 bases between them. Germline V gene data show CDR1 as GTSNPN and CDR2 as SVGIG (reference sequence). CDR3 length equals 13 residues. The full variable domain, in which reference TRBV30 and TRBJ1-1 provide the parts outside the CDR3, is SQTIHQWPATLVQPVGSPLSLECTVEGTSNPNLYWYRQAAGRGLQLLFYSVGIGQISSEVPQNLSASRPQDRQFILSSKKLLLSDSGFYLCAWTNRPDTEAFFGQGTRLTVV.

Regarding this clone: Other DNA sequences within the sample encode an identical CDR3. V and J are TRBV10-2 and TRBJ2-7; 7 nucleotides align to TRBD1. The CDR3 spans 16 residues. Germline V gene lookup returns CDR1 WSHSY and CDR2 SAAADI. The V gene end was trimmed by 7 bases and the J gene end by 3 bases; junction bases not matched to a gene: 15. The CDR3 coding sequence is TGCGCCAGCAATCCTGTCGGAGCAGGGGGAATCTACGAGCAGTACGTC. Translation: CASNPVGAGGIYEQYV.

The CDR3 bases are TGTGCCAGCAGCTTAAGTAGGACAGCGGATACGCAGTATTTT. It specifies CASSLSRTADTQYF. This chain connects TRBV7-2 to TRBJ2-3; possible D gene TRBD1, 6 bases. Germline CDR1 SGHTA, CDR2 FQGNSA. The V and J ends lost 2 bases and 6 bases respectively, with 12 bases between them. The CDR3 spans 14 residues.

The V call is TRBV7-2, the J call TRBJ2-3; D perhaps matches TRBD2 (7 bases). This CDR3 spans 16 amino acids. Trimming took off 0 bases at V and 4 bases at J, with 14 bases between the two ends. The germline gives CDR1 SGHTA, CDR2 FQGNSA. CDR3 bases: TGTGCCAGCAGCTTAGCGGGGGGGCCCCGGGCAGATACGCAGTATTTT. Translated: CASSLAGGPRADTQYF.

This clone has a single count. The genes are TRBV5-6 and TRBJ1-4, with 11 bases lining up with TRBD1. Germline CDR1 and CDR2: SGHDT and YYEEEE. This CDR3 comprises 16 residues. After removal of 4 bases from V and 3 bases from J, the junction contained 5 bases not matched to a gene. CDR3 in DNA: TGTGCCAGCAGCCGGACAGGGGGCGGATCTAATGAAAAACTGTTTTTT. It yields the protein CASSRTGGGSNEKLFF. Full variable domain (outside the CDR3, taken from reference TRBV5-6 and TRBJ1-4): DAGVTQSPTHLIKTRGQQVTLRCSPKSGHDTVSWYQQALGQGPQFIFQYYEEEERQRGNFPDRFSGHQFPNYSSELNVNALLLGDSALYLCASSRTGGGSNEKLFFGSGTQLSVL.

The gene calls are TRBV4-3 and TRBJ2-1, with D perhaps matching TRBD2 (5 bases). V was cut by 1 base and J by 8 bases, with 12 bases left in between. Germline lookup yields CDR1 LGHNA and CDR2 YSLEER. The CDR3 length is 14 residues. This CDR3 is CASSQVGASDEQFF. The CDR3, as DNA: TGCGCCAGCAGCCAAGTGGGAGCCTCTGATGAGCAGTTCTTC.

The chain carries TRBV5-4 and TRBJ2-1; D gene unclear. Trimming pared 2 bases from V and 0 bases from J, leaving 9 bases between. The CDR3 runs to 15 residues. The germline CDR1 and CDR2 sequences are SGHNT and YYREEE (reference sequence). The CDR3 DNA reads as TGTGCCAGCAGCTTTTTGGCAAGCTCCTACAATGAGCAGTTCTTC. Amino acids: CASSFLASSYNEQFF.

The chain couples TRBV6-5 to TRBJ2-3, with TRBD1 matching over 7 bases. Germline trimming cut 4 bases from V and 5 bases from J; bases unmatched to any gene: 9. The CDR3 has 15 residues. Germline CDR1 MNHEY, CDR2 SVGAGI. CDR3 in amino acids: CASSSRRPGGDTQYF. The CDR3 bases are TGTGCCAGCAGTTCCAGACGGCCAGGGGGAGATACGCAGTATTTT.

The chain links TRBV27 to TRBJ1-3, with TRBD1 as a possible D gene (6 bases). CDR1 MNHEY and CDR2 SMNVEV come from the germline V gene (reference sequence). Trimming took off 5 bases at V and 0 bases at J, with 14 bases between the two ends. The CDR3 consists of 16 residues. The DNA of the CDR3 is TGTGCCAGCAGTCCCGCAGGACAGCCCTCTGGAAACACCATATATTTT. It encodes CASSPAGQPSGNTIYF.

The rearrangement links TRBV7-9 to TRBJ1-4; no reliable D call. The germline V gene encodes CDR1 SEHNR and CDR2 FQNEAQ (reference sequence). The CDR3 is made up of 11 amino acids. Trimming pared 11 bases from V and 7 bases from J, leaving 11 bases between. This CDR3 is CALKAAEKLFF. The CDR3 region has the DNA TGTGCCCTTAAGGCGGCTGAAAAACTGTTTTTT.